This T cell receptor (beta chain) emerged from a study of blood T cells in healthy people across ages. Study-level background: Template switching caught about one barcoded beta molecule for each two T cells.

A second PCR of 7 to 11 cycles used a sample-barcoded 5' primer and a J-beta primer mix. TCRdb redid the calling of the 5' RACE reads with MiXCR, one entry per CDR3 protein. The sample contains roughly 730,000 distinct CDR3 sequences, just over 55% of which appear only once. This CDR3 is 15 amino acids long. Germline CDR1 and CDR2: MNHEY and SVGEGT. The ends were cut back, 0 bases at V and 5 bases at J, with 14 bases in the middle. This clonotype was picked up a small number of times. Material for sequencing was blood. This clonotype was sampled from a middle-aged man in good health. This rearrangement joins TRBV6-2 or TRBV6-3 to TRBJ2-7; the D gene is possibly TRBD2 (6 bases). CDR3 DNA: TGTGCCAGCAGTTACTCGTCGGTGACTAGAGACGAGCAGTACTTC. Its protein is CASSYSSVTRDEQYF.